Here is one T cell receptor beta chain with its context. Its target is unknown. The read ends 3 residues before the CDR3 terminus; that terminus is restored from the germline J gene. In germline, CDR1 is SQVTM, CDR2 ANQGSEA. The ends were cut back, 4 bases at V and 4 bases at J, with 14 bases in the middle. This CDR3 is 13 amino acids long. The sample is drawn from a study of Tregs in tolerant kidney transplant recipients. About the study: The nonmyeloablative bone marrow transplants came from related graft donors, with transient mixed chimerism.

General observations from the study: Tregs expanded with activated donor B cells seemed most donor-specific. Tolerant patients' donor-specific Tregs expanded beyond overall Tregs, suggesting antigen-driven growth. The small number of patients limits these findings pending further validation.

TCRdb's copy holds only in-frame clones and misses some; the assay was immunoSEQ multiplex PCR. The listing records 25,000 to 35,000 clones. V is TRBV29-1 and J is TRBJ2-7; D not resolved. This clonotype originated in a human donor who received a combined kidney and bone marrow transplant. The input for sequencing was CD8+ T cells from blood, taken before the transplant. CDR3 DNA (partial): TGCAGCGTTGGAGTAGCTGCCTCTTACGAG. Translation gives CSVGVAASYE. The entire CDR3 protein is CSVGVAASYEQYF.